One and the same sample provided the 13 T cell receptor beta chains below, sequenced in a study of regulatory T cells in long-lasting Graves disease (dated by TCRdb to the early 2020s). This sample's time point label indicates: newly diagnosed GD, antithyroid drugs for less than 3 months. For both TCR sequencing and RNA sequencing, RNA was extracted from PBMCs using TRIzol. The library was made by multiplex PCR. Sequencing relied on an Illumina HiSeq 4000. To build TCR beta libraries, CDR3 regions were amplified by Arm-PCR using iRepertoire HTBI primers. TCRdb reworked the public reads: Q25 trimming with fastp, MiXCR clone assembly, productive beta chains retained. Under each unique CDR3 protein, matching rows form one entry showing the most common genes and DNA. Within this sample are approximately 540,000 distinct CDR3 sequences, with 12% of them counted one time only. Of the sample, around 10% falls within the top ten clones.

The sample was also reused in another study, on T cells in Graves' hyperthyroidism and ophthalmopathy.

The sequenced sample was peripheral blood mononuclear cells (PBMCs), obtained at new diagnosis, from a patient treated with antithyroid drugs. The receptor source for this set is a woman aged 25 to 39 with Graves disease. Donor details come from another sample of the same person, matched by shared clones.

The table lists this clonotype with many counts. The chain has TRBV2 and TRBJ2-7, with D unclear. The CDR3 loop spans 13 amino acids. V was clipped by 8 bases and J by 3 bases, with 14 bases between them. Germline V gene lookup returns CDR1 SNHLY and CDR2 FYNNEI. DNA of the CDR3: TGTGCCAGCTATCGGGTGGCCGGCTACGAGCAGTACTTC. Residues: CASYRVAGYEQYF.

This clonotype was seen ten or more times. The rearrangement joins TRBV2 to TRBJ2-5; TRBD1 might be the D (6 bases). Germline CDR1 is SNHLY and CDR2 is FYNNEI. V lost 6 bases, J lost 2 bases, and 13 bases lay in between. The CDR3 has 14 residues. The CDR3 coding sequence is TGTGCCAGCAGCGCCGAGAGGGGGCAAGAGACCCAGTACTTC. This translates into CASSAERGQETQYF.

Only a few counts were recorded for this clonotype. This likely reflects a read error, since a far larger clone is one base away. CDR3 sequence reads: CASSNRGRDIYNEQYF. CDR3 bases: TGTGCCAGTAGCAATAGGGGGAGGGATATCTACAATGAGCAGTACTTC. V is TRBV19 and J is TRBJ2-5; perhaps TRBD2 as D (7 bases). The CDR3 covers 16 residues. Germline V gene data show CDR1 as LNHDA and CDR2 as SQIVND (reference sequence). V lost 6 bases and J 11 bases, leaving 28 bases between the germline ends.

Of note for this clonotype: A read error is possible here, since a much larger clone lies one base away. The rearrangement uses TRBV18 and TRBJ2-5; D remains ambiguous. Germline-derived CDR1 and CDR2 are KGHSH and LQKENI. The CDR3 length is 13 residues. The CDR3: CATSDSLQETQCF. CDR3 DNA sequence: TGTGCCACCTCAGATTCTCTTCAAGAGACCCAGTGCTTC.

The chain uses TRBV6-1 and TRBJ1-5; D is unclear. Germline V gene sequence: CDR1 MNHNS, CDR2 SASEGT. V shed 5 bases and J shed 9 bases, with 20 bases lying between them. The CDR3 sequence is 15 residues long. The CDR3 DNA sequence: TGTGCCAGCAGTCCTAGTGGGGAGTTGAGTCGGCCCCAGCATTTT. This gives the protein CASSPSGELSRPQHF.

A note on this clonotype: At one end the junction does not follow the germline gene, possibly because of a read error. The chain joins TRBV6-5 to TRBJ2-5; TRBD1 matches 8 bases. CDR3 length: 11 residues. Germline CDR1 and CDR2: MNHEY and SVGAGI. The CDR3 DNA sequence: TGTGCCAGCAGTTCCTCAGGGGGCCTCCTCTTC. This translates into CASSSSGGLLF.

This clonotype has just a few counts. This chain connects TRBV28 to TRBJ2-1, with TRBD1 matching over 7 bases. This CDR3 comprises 13 residues. With 6 bases clipped from V and 6 bases from J, the junction kept 5 bases outside the gene matches. The V gene's germline CDR1 is MDHEN and CDR2 SYDVKM. The CDR3 region is CASSRAGGNEQFF. The CDR3, as DNA: TGTGCCAGCAGCCGAGCAGGGGGCAATGAGCAGTTCTTC.

This clonotype appeared a few times. The chain has TRBV7-2 and TRBJ1-4; TRBD1 matches at 7 bases. V trimming: 3 bases; J trimming: 5 bases; junction bases outside the gene matches: 9. The CDR3 sequence is 16 residues long. Per germline, CDR1 SGHTA and CDR2 FQGNSA. The CDR3 region is CASSLGTGAPNEKLFF. CDR3 sequence (DNA): TGTGCCAGCAGCTTGGGAACAGGGGCGCCCAATGAAAAACTGTTTTTT.

This clonotype showed up many times. The gene calls are TRBV29-1 and TRBJ2-1; 7 nucleotides line up with TRBD2. Germline values: CDR1 SQVTM, CDR2 ANQGSEA. With 1 base clipped from V and 14 bases from J, the junction kept 11 bases outside the gene matches. CDR3 length: 13 amino acids. As DNA, the CDR3 is TGCAGCGTTGAAGCCCCCTTCGGGGAGGGGAAGTTCTTC. Translating gives CSVEAPFGEGKFF.

There are a few counts of this clonotype. DNA of the CDR3: TGTGCCAGTAGTATAGTGGCTCAGTCCTACAATGAGCAGTTCTTC. Its protein product is CASSIVAQSYNEQFF. The chain has TRBV19 and TRBJ2-1; no firm D call. V was clipped by 1 base and J by 1 base, with 8 bases between them. The germline CDR1 and CDR2 sequences are LNHDA and SQIVND (reference sequence). The CDR3 spans 15 residues.

This clonotype was found a few times. CDR3 loop: CSAYDPFGQFF. For the CDR3, the DNA is TGCAGTGCCTACGACCCTTTTGGGCAGTTCTTC. The chain employs TRBV20-1 and TRBJ2-1; D not resolved. Germline lookup yields CDR1 DFQATT and CDR2 SNEGSKA (reference sequence). The V and J ends lost 6 bases and 12 bases respectively, with 15 bases between them. This CDR3 region has 11 residues.

This clonotype has ten or more counts. The J gene is TRBJ2-1, the V gene TRBV9; 8 bases match TRBD2. This CDR3 region has 12 residues. With 6 bases clipped from V and 8 bases from J, the junction kept 4 bases outside the gene matches. CDR1 and CDR2 (germline): SGDLS, YYNGEE. CDR3 DNA: TGTGCCAGCAACCAAGCGGGAGATGAGCAGTTCTTC. It yields the protein CASNQAGDEQFF.

This clonotype was detected many times. CDR3 DNA: TGTGCCAGCAGGGGACCCGGGACAGGGAAGACCCAGTACTTC. Translating it yields CASRGPGTGKTQYF. The chain has TRBV11-2 and TRBJ2-5, with 9 bases aligning to TRBD1. Germline loops: CDR1 SGHAT, CDR2 FQNNGV. Trimming took 6 bases from V and 6 from J; bases not matched to a gene: 8. This CDR3 has 14 residues.